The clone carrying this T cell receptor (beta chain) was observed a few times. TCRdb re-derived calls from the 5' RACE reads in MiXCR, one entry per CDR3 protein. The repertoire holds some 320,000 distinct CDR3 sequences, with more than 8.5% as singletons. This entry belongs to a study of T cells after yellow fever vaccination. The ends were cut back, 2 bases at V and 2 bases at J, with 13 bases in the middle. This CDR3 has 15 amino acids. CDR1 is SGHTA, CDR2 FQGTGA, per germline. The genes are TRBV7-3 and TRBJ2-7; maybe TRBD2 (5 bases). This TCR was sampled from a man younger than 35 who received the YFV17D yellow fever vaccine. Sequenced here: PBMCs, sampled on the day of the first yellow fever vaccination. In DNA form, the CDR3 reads TGTGCCAGCAGCTTATCCGGCGGAGGCCCCTACGAGCAGTACTTC. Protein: CASSLSGGGPYEQYF.